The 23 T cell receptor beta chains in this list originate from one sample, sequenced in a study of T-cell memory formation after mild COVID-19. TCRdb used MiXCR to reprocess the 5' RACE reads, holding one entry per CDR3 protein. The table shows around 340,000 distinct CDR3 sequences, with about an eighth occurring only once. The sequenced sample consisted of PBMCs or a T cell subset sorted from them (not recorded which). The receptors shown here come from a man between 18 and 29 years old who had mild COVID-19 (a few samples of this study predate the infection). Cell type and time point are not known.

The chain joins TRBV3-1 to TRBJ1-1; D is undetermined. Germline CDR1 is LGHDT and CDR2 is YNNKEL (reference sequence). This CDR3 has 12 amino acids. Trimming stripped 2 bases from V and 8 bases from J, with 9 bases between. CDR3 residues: CASSQQTKEAFF. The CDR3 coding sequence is TGTGCCAGCAGCCAACAAACCAAAGAAGCTTTCTTT. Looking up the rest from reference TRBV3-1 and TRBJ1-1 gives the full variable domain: DTAVSQTPKYLVTQMGNDKSIKCEQNLGHDTMYWYKQDSKKFLKIMFSYNNKELIINETVPNRFSPKSPDKAHLNLHINSLELGDSAVYFCASSQQTKEAFFGQGTRLTVV.

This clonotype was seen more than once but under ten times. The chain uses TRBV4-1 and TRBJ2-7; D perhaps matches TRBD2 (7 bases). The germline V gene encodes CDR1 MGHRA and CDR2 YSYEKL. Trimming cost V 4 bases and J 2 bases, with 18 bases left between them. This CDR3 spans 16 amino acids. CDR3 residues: CASSPSLGGATYEQYF. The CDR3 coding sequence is TGCGCCAGCAGCCCCTCTCTAGGGGGGGCCACCTACGAGCAGTACTTC.

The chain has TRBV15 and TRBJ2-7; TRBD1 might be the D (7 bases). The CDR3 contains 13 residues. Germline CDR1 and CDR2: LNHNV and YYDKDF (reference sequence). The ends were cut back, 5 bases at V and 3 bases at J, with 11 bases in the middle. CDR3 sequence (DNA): TGTGCCACCAGCCGCGGGACAGTCTACGAGCAGTACTTC. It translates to CATSRGTVYEQYF.

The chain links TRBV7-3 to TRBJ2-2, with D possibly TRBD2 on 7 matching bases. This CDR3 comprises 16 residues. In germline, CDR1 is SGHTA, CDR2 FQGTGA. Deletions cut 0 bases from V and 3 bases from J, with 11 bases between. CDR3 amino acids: CASSLTGGPYTGELFF. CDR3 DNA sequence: TGTGCCAGCAGCTTAACGGGGGGGCCGTACACCGGGGAGCTGTTTTTT.

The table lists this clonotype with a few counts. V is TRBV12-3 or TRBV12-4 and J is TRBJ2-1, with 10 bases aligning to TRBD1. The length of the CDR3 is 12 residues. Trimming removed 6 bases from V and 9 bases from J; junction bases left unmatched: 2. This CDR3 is CASRRTGGEQFF. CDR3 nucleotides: TGTGCCAGCAGAAGGACAGGGGGTGAGCAGTTCTTC.

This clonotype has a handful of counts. The CDR3 sequence: CASSFTFPLAGGSGANVLTF. The CDR3 coding sequence is TGTGCCAGCAGCTTTACATTCCCGCTAGCGGGGGGCTCTGGGGCCAACGTCCTGACTTTC. The chain employs TRBV11-2 and TRBJ2-6; 11 positions match TRBD2. Germline V lookup: CDR1 SGHAT, CDR2 FQNNGV. The J segment lost 0 bases and the V segment lost 3 bases, leaving 10 bases of the junction unmatched. The CDR3 contains 20 residues.

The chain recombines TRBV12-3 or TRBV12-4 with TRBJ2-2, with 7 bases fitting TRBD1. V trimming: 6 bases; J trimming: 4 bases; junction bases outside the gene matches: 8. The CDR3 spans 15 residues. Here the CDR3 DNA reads TGTGCCAGCAGCTTCGACAGGGCGTTCACCGGGGAGCTGTTTTTT. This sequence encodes CASSFDRAFTGELFF.

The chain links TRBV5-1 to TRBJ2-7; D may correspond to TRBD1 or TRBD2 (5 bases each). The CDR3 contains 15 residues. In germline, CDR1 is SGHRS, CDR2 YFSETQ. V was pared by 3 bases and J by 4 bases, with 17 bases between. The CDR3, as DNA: TGCGCCAGCAGCTGGGGGAGAACAGAAGGTTACGAGCAGTACTTC. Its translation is CASSWGRTEGYEQYF.

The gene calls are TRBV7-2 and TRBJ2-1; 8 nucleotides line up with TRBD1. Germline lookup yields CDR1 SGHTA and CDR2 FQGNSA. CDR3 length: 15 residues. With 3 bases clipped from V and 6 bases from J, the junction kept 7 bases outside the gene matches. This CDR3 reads CASSLTGEAGNEQFF. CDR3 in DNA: TGTGCCAGCAGCTTGACAGGGGAAGCTGGCAATGAGCAGTTCTTC.

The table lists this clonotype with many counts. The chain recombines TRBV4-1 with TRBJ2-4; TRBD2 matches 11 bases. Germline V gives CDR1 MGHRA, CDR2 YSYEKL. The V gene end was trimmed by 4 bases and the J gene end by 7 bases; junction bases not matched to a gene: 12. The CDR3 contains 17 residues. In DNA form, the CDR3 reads TGCGCCAGCAGCCCGGGACTAGCGGTCCTGAAGGGTAACATTCAGTACTTC. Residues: CASSPGLAVLKGNIQYF.

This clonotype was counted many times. In nucleotides, the CDR3 is TGTGCCAGCAGCTTAGTGGCCAGCTCCTACAATGAGCAGTTCTTC. It encodes CASSLVASSYNEQFF. The rearrangement uses TRBV11-2 and TRBJ2-1; D unclear. V dropped 1 base and J dropped 0 bases, with 7 bases sitting between them. Germline V lookup: CDR1 SGHAT, CDR2 FQNNGV. The CDR3 loop spans 15 amino acids.

This CDR3 is CASSQADRGVGGYTF. The CDR3 region has the DNA TGCGCCAGCAGCCAAGCGGACAGGGGAGTCGGCGGCTACACCTTC. The V and J genes are TRBV4-1 and TRBJ1-2; 9 bases are shared with TRBD1. Germline CDR1 and CDR2: MGHRA and YSYEKL. V shed 1 base and J 8 bases; nucleotides not matched to a gene: 8. There are 15 residues in the CDR3.

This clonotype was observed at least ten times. The CDR3 sequence is CASSRITVLCYEQYF. The CDR3, as DNA: TGCGCCAGCAGCCGAATTACGGTCCTGTGCTACGAGCAGTACTTC. The chain employs TRBV4-3 and TRBJ2-7; no firm D call. The CDR3 covers 15 residues. The germline V and J ends were trimmed by 4 bases and 3 bases, with 16 bases remaining between them. CDR1 LGHNA and CDR2 YSLEER come from the germline V gene.

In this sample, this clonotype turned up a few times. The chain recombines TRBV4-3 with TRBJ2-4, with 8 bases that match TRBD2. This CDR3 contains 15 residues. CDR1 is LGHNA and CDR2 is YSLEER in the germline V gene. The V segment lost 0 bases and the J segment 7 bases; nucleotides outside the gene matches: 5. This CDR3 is CASSQDSGGANIQYF. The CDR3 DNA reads TGCGCCAGCAGCCAAGATTCGGGAGGGGCTAACATTCAGTACTTC.

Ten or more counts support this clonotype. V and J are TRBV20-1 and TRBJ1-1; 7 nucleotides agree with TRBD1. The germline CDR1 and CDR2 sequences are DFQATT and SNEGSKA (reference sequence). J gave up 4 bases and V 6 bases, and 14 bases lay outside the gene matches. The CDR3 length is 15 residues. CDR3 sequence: CSARHRGRSLTEAFF. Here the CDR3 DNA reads TGCAGTGCGCGCCACAGGGGACGCTCACTCACTGAAGCTTTCTTT.

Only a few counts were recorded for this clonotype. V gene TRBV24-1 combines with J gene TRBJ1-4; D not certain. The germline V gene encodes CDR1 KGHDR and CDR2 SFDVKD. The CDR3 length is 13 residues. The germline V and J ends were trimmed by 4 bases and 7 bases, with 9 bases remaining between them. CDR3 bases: TGTGCCACCAGTGACAACGTGGGTGAAAAACTGTTTTTT. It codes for CATSDNVGEKLFF.

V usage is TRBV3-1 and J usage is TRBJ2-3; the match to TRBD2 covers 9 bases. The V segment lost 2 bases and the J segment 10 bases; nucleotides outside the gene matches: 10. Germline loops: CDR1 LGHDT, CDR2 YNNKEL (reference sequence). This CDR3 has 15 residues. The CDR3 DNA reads TGTGCCAGCAGCCAATGGCGGGGGGGGAGGTATTCGCAGTATTTT. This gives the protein CASSQWRGGRYSQYF.

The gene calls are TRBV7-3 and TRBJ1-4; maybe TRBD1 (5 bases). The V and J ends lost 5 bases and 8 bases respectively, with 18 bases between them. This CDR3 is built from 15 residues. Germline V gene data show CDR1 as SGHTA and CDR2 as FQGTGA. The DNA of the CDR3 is TGTGCCAGCAGCCCCCACGGGGCAGGCGGAGAAAAACTGTTTTTT. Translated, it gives CASSPHGAGGEKLFF.

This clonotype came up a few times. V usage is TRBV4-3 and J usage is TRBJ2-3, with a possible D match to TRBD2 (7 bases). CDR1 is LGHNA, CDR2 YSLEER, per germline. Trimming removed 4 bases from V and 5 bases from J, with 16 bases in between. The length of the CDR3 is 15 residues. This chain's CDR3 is CASSPGGQRGDTQYF. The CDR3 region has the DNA TGCGCCAGCAGCCCCGGGGGGCAGAGGGGAGATACGCAGTATTTT.

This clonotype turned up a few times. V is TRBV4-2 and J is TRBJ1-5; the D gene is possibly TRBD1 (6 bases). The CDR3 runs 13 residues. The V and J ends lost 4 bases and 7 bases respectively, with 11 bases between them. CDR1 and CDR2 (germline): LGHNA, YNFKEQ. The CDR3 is CASSRTETQPQHF. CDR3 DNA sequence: TGTGCCAGCAGCCGGACAGAAACACAGCCCCAGCATTTT.

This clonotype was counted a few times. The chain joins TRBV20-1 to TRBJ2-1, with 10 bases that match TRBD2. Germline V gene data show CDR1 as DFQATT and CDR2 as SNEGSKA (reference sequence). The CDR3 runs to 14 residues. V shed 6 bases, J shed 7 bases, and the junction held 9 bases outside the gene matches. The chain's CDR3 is CSATPSGGQNEQFF. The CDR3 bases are TGCAGTGCCACCCCTAGCGGGGGTCAAAATGAGCAGTTCTTC.

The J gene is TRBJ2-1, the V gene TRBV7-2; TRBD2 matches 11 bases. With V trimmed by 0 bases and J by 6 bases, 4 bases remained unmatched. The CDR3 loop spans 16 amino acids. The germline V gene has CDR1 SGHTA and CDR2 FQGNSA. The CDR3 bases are TGTGCCAGCAGCTTAGCTAGCGGGGGGGCCGCCAATGAGCAGTTCTTC. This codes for CASSLASGGAANEQFF.

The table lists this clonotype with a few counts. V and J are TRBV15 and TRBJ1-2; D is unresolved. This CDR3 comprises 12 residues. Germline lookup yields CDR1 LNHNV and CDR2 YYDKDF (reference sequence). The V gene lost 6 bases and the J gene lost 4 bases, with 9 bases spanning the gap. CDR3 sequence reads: CATSPGVYGYTF. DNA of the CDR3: TGTGCCACCAGTCCCGGGGTCTATGGCTACACCTTC.